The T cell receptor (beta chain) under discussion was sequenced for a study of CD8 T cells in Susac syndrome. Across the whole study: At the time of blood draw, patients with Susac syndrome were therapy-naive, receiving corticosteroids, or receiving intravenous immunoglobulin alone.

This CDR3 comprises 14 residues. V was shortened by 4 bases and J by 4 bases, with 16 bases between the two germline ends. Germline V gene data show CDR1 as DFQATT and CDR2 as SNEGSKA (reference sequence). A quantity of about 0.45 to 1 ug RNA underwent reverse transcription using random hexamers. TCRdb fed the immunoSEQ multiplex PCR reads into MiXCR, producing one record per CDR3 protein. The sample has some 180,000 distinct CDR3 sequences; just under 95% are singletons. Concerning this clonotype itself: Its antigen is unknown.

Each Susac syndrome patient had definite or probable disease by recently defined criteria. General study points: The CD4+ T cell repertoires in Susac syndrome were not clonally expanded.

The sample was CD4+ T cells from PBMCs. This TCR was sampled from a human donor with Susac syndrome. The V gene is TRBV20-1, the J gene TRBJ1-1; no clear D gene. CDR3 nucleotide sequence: TGCAGTGCTAAGCTCTCGGGGTTAGGCACTGAAGCTTTCTTT. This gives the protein CSAKLSGLGTEAFF.